A selection of T cell receptor beta chains follows, all from one sample in a study of shared clonotypes between healthy human individuals. The table came from immunoSEQ multiplex PCR; TCRdb's copy has only in-frame clones and leaves some out. The table shows 2 million to 2.5 million clones, with roughly 93% occurring only once. The sample was naive CD4+ T cells from PBMCs. These receptors were obtained from a man between 18 and 35 years old in good health. Some clones in this sample may be carry-over from other donors' samples. The CDR3 runs from the conserved cysteine through the conserved F or W. A D gene is named only where the DNA matches it firmly. Not every row has a clone size; where given, it reads once, few, many or a size class.

15	TRBD2	-	TRBJ2-7	TRBV7-2	TGTGCCAGCAGCCCGGGACTAGCGCCCACCTACGAGCAGTACTTC	CASSPGLAPTYEQYF
15	-	-	TRBJ2-7	TRBV6-4	TGTGCCAGCAGTTTTGTTTGGCAGACACCCTACGAGCAGTACTTC	CASSFVWQTPYEQYF
18	TRBD2	-	TRBJ2-2	TRBV4-3	TGCGCCAGCAGCCAACGGATTAGCGGGAGGATTAACACCGGGGAGCTGTTTTTT	CASSQRISGRINTGELFF
15	TRBD2	-	TRBJ2-2	TRBV14	TGTGCCAGCAGCCAACCGCTGGGGGGGACCGGGGAGCTGTTTTTT	CASSQPLGGTGELFF
15	-	once	TRBJ2-2	TRBV7-2	TGTGCCAGCAGCTTATCAGGTCGGAACACCGGGGAGCTGTTTTTT	CASSLSGRNTGELFF
13	-	-	TRBJ1-5	TRBV6-1	TGTGCCAGCAGGGTACTTCACGGCCAGCCCCAGCATTTT	CASRVLHGQPQHF
17	TRBD1	once	TRBJ1-4	TRBV5-1	TGCGCCAGCAGCAAGGGACAGGGGAGGACGGTCGGTGAAAAACTGTTTTTT	CASSKGQGRTVGEKLFF
13	-	-	TRBJ2-7	TRBV4-1	TGCGCCAGCAGCCAATACAGCTCCTACGAGCAGTACTTC	CASSQYSSYEQYF
14	TRBD1	-	TRBJ1-4	TRBV2	TGTGCCAGCAGAGACAGGGGGCGCGGGGAAAAACTGTTTTTT	CASRDRGRGEKLFF
16	TRBD1	once	TRBJ1-1	TRBV19	TGTGCCAGTAGTACTATGGACAGGGGGACGAACACTGAAGCTTTCTTT	CASSTMDRGTNTEAFF
16	TRBD2	-	TRBJ2-2	TRBV2	TGTGCCAGCAGGCCGACTAGCGGGAGGCTCACCGGGGAGCTGTTTTTT	CASRPTSGRLTGELFF
16	-	-	TRBJ1-2	TRBV6-5	TGTGCCAGCAGTTACGGGGGGCTCATTTCTAACTATGGCTACACCTTC	CASSYGGLISNYGYTF
14	-	-	TRBJ2-3	TRBV5-4	TGTGCCAGCAGCTTCGACAGAAACACAGATACGCAGTATTTT	CASSFDRNTDTQYF
16	-	-	TRBJ1-1	TRBV7-8	TGTGCCAGCAGCTCCACTATCCATACGATAGCAGCTGAAGCTTTCTTT	CASSSTIHTIAAEAFF
16	-	-	TRBJ1-1	TRBV10-3	TGTGCCATCAGTGCCAGGGATTCGACTCTGAACACTGAAGCTTTCTTT	CAISARDSTLNTEAFF
15	-	-	TRBJ2-7	TRBV28	TGTGCCAGCAGCCCCAGGCTGGTGAGCTCCTACGAGCAGTACTTC	CASSPRLVSSYEQYF
11	-	-	TRBJ1-1	TRBV7-9	TGTGCCAGCAGCCTGTCGGGGGAAGCTTTCTTT	CASSLSGEAFF
14	-	-	TRBJ1-2	TRBV5-1	TGCGCCAGCAGCGGCGGCCCCGGAGATTATGGCTACACCTTC	CASSGGPGDYGYTF
15	-	-	TRBJ2-7	TRBV2	TGTGCCAGCAGTGTGCAGCAGGGACCTAACTACGAGCAGTACTTC	CASSVQQGPNYEQYF
16	-	-	TRBJ2-4	TRBV4-1	TGCGCCAGCAGCCGAAGGATGGACAGTAAAGAAAACATTCAGTACTTC	CASSRRMDSKENIQYF
22	-	once	TRBJ1-2	TRBV7-4	TGTGCCAGCAGCGGATCGACGAGAGCGGCGCGACTGGCAGCTCGAAAGACCTATGGCTACACCTTC	CASSGSTRAARLAARKTYGYTF
14	-	-	TRBJ1-6	TRBV29-1	TGCAGCGTCTTACAGCTTAGGAGGGATTCACCCCTCCACTTT	CSVLQLRRDSPLHF
13	-	-	TRBJ1-2	TRBV19	TGTGCCAGTAGTAGACGGAGGGACTATGGCTACACCTTC	CASSRRRDYGYTF
15	TRBD1	-	TRBJ2-2	TRBV5-1	TGCGCCAGCAGCTCCGGACAGGGGGTCACCGGGGAGCTGTTTTTT	CASSSGQGVTGELFF
12	-	few	TRBJ1-1	TRBV19	TGTGCCAGTAGGACACCGAACACTGAAGCTTTCTTT	CASRTPNTEAFF
16	TRBD1	-	TRBJ2-1	TRBV5-4	TGTGCCAGCAGCGTAGGACAGGGGGCGCGTCACAATGAGCAGTTCTTC	CASSVGQGARHNEQFF
14	TRBD1	-	TRBJ1-2	TRBV19	TGTGCCACCAACCCGGGACAGGGCAACTATGGCTACACCTTC	CATNPGQGNYGYTF
15	TRBD2	-	TRBJ2-1	TRBV4-3	TGCGCCAGCAGCCCGACTAGCGGGAGTTGGAATGAGCAGTTCTTC	CASSPTSGSWNEQFF
13	-	-	TRBJ1-1	TRBV7-3	TGTGCCAGCAGCTTTCAAATGAACACTGAAGCTTTCTTT	CASSFQMNTEAFF
12	-	-	TRBJ2-3	TRBV5-1	TGCGCCAGCAGCTGGGGAAGAGATACGCAGTATTTT	CASSWGRDTQYF
13	-	-	TRBJ2-3	TRBV7-9	TGTGCCAGCAGCTTTGGGTCGGATCGTACGCAGTATTTT	CASSFGSDRTQYF
17	-	-	TRBJ2-2	TRBV7-9	TGTGCCAGCAGCTTAGGCCCCCGCCTCGCGAACACCGGGGAGCTGTTTTTT	CASSLGPRLANTGELFF
15	TRBD1	-	TRBJ1-2	TRBV18	TGTGCCAGCTCACCAGCAGGACAGGCAAACTATGGCTACACCTTC	CASSPAGQANYGYTF